This T cell receptor (beta chain) comes out of a study of cytomegalovirus exposure and HLA in healthy donors. General study findings and limits: One later analysis, an examination of the roughly 130 validation repertoires, found that first-cohort TCR clusters tended to co-occur in them. Researchers reported that three CMV-associated chains were confirmed in vitro as CMV antigen-specific. Rarity marked most TCR sequences, yet some public TCRs occurred in many donors.

This clone was observed a handful of times. No antigen is known for it. The V end was cut by 3 bases, the J end by 2 bases, with 9 bases between. CDR1 and CDR2 from the germline V gene are LNHDA and SQIVND (reference sequence). The CDR3 sequence is 14 residues long. Some clones are missing from TCRdb's copy, which holds only in-frame ones; the method was immunoSEQ multiplex PCR. The sample lists about 240,000 clones, 80% to 90% occurring once. This TCR was sampled from a man younger than 30 in good health and CMV-seronegative. The chain couples TRBV19 to TRBJ2-3; tentatively, D is TRBD2 (6 bases). Sample: PBMCs. CDR3 loop: CASSIGGDTDTQYF. Here the CDR3 DNA reads TGTGCCAGTAGTATCGGGGGAGACACAGATACGCAGTATTTT.